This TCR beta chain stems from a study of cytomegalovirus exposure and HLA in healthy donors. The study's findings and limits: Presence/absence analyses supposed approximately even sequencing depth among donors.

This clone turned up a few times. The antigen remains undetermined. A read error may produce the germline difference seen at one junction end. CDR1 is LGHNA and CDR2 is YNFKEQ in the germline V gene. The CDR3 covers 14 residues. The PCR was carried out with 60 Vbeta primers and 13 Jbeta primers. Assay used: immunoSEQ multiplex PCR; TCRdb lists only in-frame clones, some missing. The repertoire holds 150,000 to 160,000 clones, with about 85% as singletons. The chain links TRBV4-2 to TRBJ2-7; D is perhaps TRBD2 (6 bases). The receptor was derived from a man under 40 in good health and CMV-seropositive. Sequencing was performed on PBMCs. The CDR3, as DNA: TGTGCCAGCAGCCAAGTGTATGCTAGCGCGGCCCCAATCTTC. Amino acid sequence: CASSQVYASAAPIF.